This T cell receptor (beta chain) was retrieved from a study of T cell responses to AZD1222 COVID-19 vaccine. Profiled with immunoSEQ multiplex PCR; TCRdb holds only in-frame clones, not every one. The sample holds around 45,000 clones, about nine tenths seen once. To note about this clone: The target antigen is unknown.

V gave up 10 bases and J gave up 1 base; unmatched junction bases: 3. CDR3 length: 13 residues. The germline CDR1 and CDR2 sequences are MRHNA and SNTAGT. Study conclusions and caveats: Spike was spanned by vaccine-associated CD4 TCRs, with dominance at 160-218 and 743-854. The reported proportion of spike-specific TCRs targeting unmutated variant regions was nearly half.

This TCR was recovered from an adult who received the AZD1222 COVID-19 vaccine. The V call is TRBV6-4, the J call TRBJ2-3; TRBD2 agrees at 9 bases. The input for sequencing was peripheral blood, taken 28 days after the second AZD1222 dose. CDR3 sequence: CATRLAGTDTQYF. The CDR3, as DNA: TGTGCCACCCGACTAGCGGGCACAGATACGCAGTATTTT.